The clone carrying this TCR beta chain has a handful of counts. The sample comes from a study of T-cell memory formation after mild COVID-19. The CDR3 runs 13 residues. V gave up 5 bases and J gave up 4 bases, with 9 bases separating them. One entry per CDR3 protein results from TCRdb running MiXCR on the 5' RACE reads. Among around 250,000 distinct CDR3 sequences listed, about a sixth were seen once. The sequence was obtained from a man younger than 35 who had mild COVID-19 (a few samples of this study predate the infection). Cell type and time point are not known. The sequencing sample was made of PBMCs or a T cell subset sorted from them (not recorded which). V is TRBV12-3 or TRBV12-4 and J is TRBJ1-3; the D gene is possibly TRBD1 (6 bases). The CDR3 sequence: CASSQGQGNTIYF. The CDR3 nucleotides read TGTGCCAGCAGTCAAGGACAGGGAAACACCATATATTTT.